The 22 T cell receptor beta chains reported below all come from one sample, sequenced in a study of cytotoxic CD8 clonotypes in ibrutinib-treated CLL. The protocol was immunoSEQ multiplex PCR, while the TCRdb copy is restricted to in-frame clones and leaves out a portion. The sample consists of 65,000 to 80,000 clones, less than 90% of them appearing once. The sample consisted of PBMCs, taken after 24 months of ibrutinib treatment. These receptors originate from a human donor with chronic lymphocytic leukemia.

This chain links TRBV15 with TRBJ2-3, with D maybe TRBD2 (6 bases). The V end lost 1 base, the J end lost 1 base, and 9 bases lay between the germline ends. The CDR3 length is 15 residues. Germline CDR1 LNHNV, CDR2 YYDKDF (reference sequence). The CDR3 DNA follows: TGTGCCACCAGCAGAGGGAGGGCCCGCACAGATACGCAGTATTTT. Its translation is CATSRGRARTDTQYF.

The rearrangement links TRBV27 to TRBJ2-3; D call uncertain. Per germline, CDR1 MNHEY and CDR2 SMNVEV (reference sequence). CDR3 length: 14 residues. Trimming removed 3 bases from V and 5 bases from J, with 12 bases in between. CDR3 sequence reads: CASSFSTLGDTQYF. DNA of the CDR3: TGTGCCAGCAGTTTTAGCACCCTCGGAGATACGCAGTATTTT.

This chain joins TRBV30 and TRBJ2-2, with 7 positions matching TRBD2. This CDR3 is 16 amino acids long. J was trimmed by 2 bases and V by 1 base; bases with no gene match: 7. Germline CDR1 and CDR2: GTSNPN and SVGIG (reference sequence). The CDR3 loop reads CAWSDGASGNTGELFF. CDR3 sequence (DNA): TGTGCCTGGAGTGACGGGGCTAGCGGAAACACCGGGGAGCTGTTTTTT.

This CDR3 is CASSRGTTESEGQYF. For the CDR3, the DNA is TGTGCCAGCAGTAGAGGAACAACAGAATCAGAGGGGCAGTACTTC. This rearrangement joins TRBV6-1 to TRBJ2-7; perhaps TRBD2 as D (5 bases). This CDR3 region has 15 residues. V was trimmed by 5 bases and J by 9 bases, leaving 23 bases between them. The germline V gene encodes CDR1 MNHNS and CDR2 SASEGT.

The rearrangement links TRBV4-2 to TRBJ2-7; 9 bases are shared with TRBD2. The CDR3 has 16 residues. V was pared by 4 bases and J by 2 bases, with 9 bases of the junction left unmatched. Germline CDR1 reads LGHNA; CDR2 reads YNFKEQ. The CDR3 spells CASSLVAGEATYEQYF. As DNA, the CDR3 is TGTGCCAGCAGCCTCGTAGCGGGAGAAGCTACCTACGAGCAGTACTTC.

The rearrangement uses TRBV28 and TRBJ2-5; no definite D call. CDR3 length equals 14 residues. Trimming cost V 3 bases and J 5 bases, with 13 bases left between them. Per germline, CDR1 MDHEN and CDR2 SYDVKM. The CDR3 nucleotides read TGTGCCAGCAGTTTTTCCCGATTGGGGGAGACCCAGTACTTC. This codes for CASSFSRLGETQYF.

This chain joins TRBV7-2 and TRBJ2-7; D possibly matches TRBD1 or TRBD2 (6 bases each). V was shortened by 8 bases and J by 4 bases, with 21 bases between the two germline ends. In germline, CDR1 is SGHTA, CDR2 FQGNSA. This CDR3 comprises 15 residues. The CDR3 region has the DNA TGTGCCAGCGTGAAATGGGCCAGGGGAGGTTACGAGCAGTACTTC. Its protein product is CASVKWARGGYEQYF.

The chain has TRBV2 and TRBJ1-2; D gene unclear. Trimming took 5 bases from V and 5 from J, leaving 12 bases between them. The CDR3 spans 13 residues. Germline V gene lookup returns CDR1 SNHLY and CDR2 FYNNEI. The CDR3 loop reads CASSTNGVYGYTF. CDR3 in DNA: TGTGCCAGCAGTACAAACGGGGTTTATGGCTACACCTTC.

This chain joins TRBV25-1 and TRBJ2-4; 8 nucleotides align to TRBD2. V was clipped by 4 bases and J by 5 bases; unmatched bases: 10. The CDR3 is 16 residues long. Germline lookup yields CDR1 MGHDK and CDR2 SYGVNS. The DNA of the CDR3 is TGTGCCAGCAGTGTTACTAGCGGAGTCGGCGAAAACATTCAGTACTTC. Encoded protein: CASSVTSGVGENIQYF.

This clone was counted once. The chain recombines TRBV29-1 with TRBJ2-7; no clear D gene. The germline V gene has CDR1 SQVTM and CDR2 ANQGSEA. Trimming removed 7 bases from V and 3 bases from J, with 16 bases in between. The CDR3 is 13 amino acids. CDR3 protein: CSAVVSNIYEQYF. Here the CDR3 DNA reads TGCAGCGCTGTCGTGTCCAACATCTACGAGCAGTACTTC.

This chain joins TRBV7-9 and TRBJ2-1; 8 nucleotides line up with TRBD1. The CDR3 is 15 residues long. The germline CDR1 and CDR2 sequences are SEHNR and FQNEAQ (reference sequence). After removal of 5 bases from V and 4 bases from J, the junction contained 7 bases not matched to a gene. The CDR3 protein is CASSPTGGWYNEQFF. The CDR3 DNA sequence: TGTGCCAGCAGCCCAACAGGGGGTTGGTACAATGAGCAGTTCTTC.

The genes are TRBV6-6 and TRBJ1-5; D uncertain. CDR1 is MNHNY and CDR2 is SVGAGI in the germline V gene (reference sequence). The CDR3 loop spans 13 amino acids. The V and J ends lost 2 bases and 6 bases respectively, with 8 bases between them. The CDR3, as DNA: TGTGCCAGCAGTTACACGGTGGGTCAGCCCCAGCATTTT. Protein product: CASSYTVGQPQHF.

This clone was found a few times. V usage is TRBV4-2 and J usage is TRBJ1-5; no firm D call. Germline V CDR1 and CDR2: LGHNA, YNFKEQ. The CDR3 runs to 16 residues. Trimming shortened V by 1 base and J by 0 bases, and 10 bases separated the two germline ends. This chain's CDR3 is CASSQAQLYSNQPQHF. The CDR3 DNA is TGTGCCAGCAGCCAAGCCCAGTTATATAGCAATCAGCCCCAGCATTTT.

V and J are TRBV20-1 and TRBJ1-2; D remains unclear. Trimming cost V 6 bases and J 7 bases, with 12 bases left between them. Looked up from germline, CDR1 is DFQATT and CDR2 is SNEGSKA (reference sequence). CDR3 length equals 11 residues. Here the CDR3 reads CSANRERGYTF. The CDR3 nucleotides are TGCAGTGCGAACCGGGAGCGTGGCTACACCTTC.

The chain combines TRBV29-1 with TRBJ1-1; D perhaps matches TRBD1 (5 bases). The CDR3 consists of 14 residues. The germline V and J ends were trimmed by 4 bases and 6 bases, with 18 bases remaining between them. The germline CDR1 and CDR2 sequences are SQVTM and ANQGSEA. CDR3 protein: CSVGPLQAFAEAFF. The CDR3 DNA reads as TGCAGCGTTGGTCCGTTACAGGCTTTCGCTGAAGCTTTCTTT. Full variable domain (missing parts from reference TRBV29-1 and TRBJ1-1): SAVISQKPSRDICQRGTSLTIQCQVDSQVTMMFWYRQQPGQSLTLIATANQGSEATYESGFVIDKFPISRPNLTFSTLTVSNMSPEDSSIYLCSVGPLQAFAEAFFGQGTRLTVV.

The rearrangement links TRBV5-1 to TRBJ2-1; either TRBD1 or TRBD2 may supply D (5 bases each). Trimming removed 4 bases at V and 0 bases at J, with 17 bases between. The V gene's germline CDR1 is SGHRS and CDR2 YFSETQ. The CDR3 consists of 17 residues. CDR3 residues: CASSPQPGTVSYNEQFF. The CDR3 DNA reads TGCGCCAGCAGCCCGCAACCAGGGACGGTCTCCTACAATGAGCAGTTCTTC.

V is TRBV18 and J is TRBJ2-1, with TRBD2 matching 8 bases. Germline CDR1 KGHSH, CDR2 LQKENI. V shed 2 bases, J shed 8 bases, and the junction held 5 bases outside the gene matches. This CDR3 spans 14 amino acids. The CDR3 sequence is CASSPRTGGDEQFF. In DNA, the CDR3 is TGTGCCAGCTCACCAAGAACGGGAGGGGATGAGCAGTTCTTC.

J is TRBJ2-1 and V is TRBV5-4, with a weak D call TRBD1 (5 bases). Trimming shortened V by 4 bases and J by 7 bases, and 18 bases separated the two germline ends. The CDR3 runs 15 residues. Germline V gene sequence: CDR1 SGHNT, CDR2 YYREEE (reference sequence). CDR3: CASSPSGGQTNEQFF. In nucleotides, the CDR3 is TGTGCCAGCAGCCCCTCGGGCGGACAAACGAATGAGCAGTTCTTC.

This clone was detected once. As DNA, the CDR3 is TGCAGTGCTAACCAAGTCAGGCAGTACTTC. It codes for CSANQVRQYF. The chain couples TRBV20-1 to TRBJ2-7; D remains ambiguous. The V end was cut by 4 bases, the J end by 9 bases, with 10 bases between. This CDR3 has 10 residues. Germline CDR1 is DFQATT and CDR2 is SNEGSKA (reference sequence).

The chain couples TRBV7-3 to TRBJ2-7, with 8 bases lining up with TRBD2. Germline CDR1 and CDR2: SGHTA and FQGTGA. The CDR3 runs to 14 residues. Germline trimming cut 1 base from V and 5 bases from J; bases unmatched to any gene: 4. This CDR3 reads CASSLRAGVNEQYF. In DNA, the CDR3 is TGTGCCAGCAGCTTAAGAGCGGGAGTAAACGAGCAGTACTTC.

This chain links TRBV19 with TRBJ1-1, with D perhaps matching TRBD1 (5 bases). The V end lost 6 bases, the J end lost 0 bases, and 11 bases lay between the germline ends. This CDR3 is 14 amino acids long. Germline V gives CDR1 LNHDA, CDR2 SQIVND (reference sequence). The CDR3 region has the DNA TGTGCCAGTAGCAAAGACAGACTGAACACTGAAGCTTTCTTT. As protein: CASSKDRLNTEAFF.

The J gene is TRBJ2-3, the V gene TRBV29-1; D gene uncertain. The V end lost 4 bases, the J end lost 5 bases, and 7 bases lay between the germline ends. This CDR3 has 11 residues. Germline V gene data show CDR1 as SQVTM and CDR2 as ANQGSEA. CDR3 DNA: TGCAGCGTTGCGTCTATAGATACGCAGTATTTT. Residues: CSVASIDTQYF.